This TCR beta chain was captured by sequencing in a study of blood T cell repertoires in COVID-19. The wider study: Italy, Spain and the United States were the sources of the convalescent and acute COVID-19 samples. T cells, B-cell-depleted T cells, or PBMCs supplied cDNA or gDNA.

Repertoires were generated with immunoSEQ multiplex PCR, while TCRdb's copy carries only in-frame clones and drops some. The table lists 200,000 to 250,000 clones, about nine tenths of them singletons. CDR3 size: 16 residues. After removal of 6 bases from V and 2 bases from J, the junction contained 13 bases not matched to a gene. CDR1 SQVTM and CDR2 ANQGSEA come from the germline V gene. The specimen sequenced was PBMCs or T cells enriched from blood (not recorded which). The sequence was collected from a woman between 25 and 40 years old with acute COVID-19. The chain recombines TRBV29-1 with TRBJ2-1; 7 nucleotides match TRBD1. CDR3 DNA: TGCAGCGTAGGTGAAAGGACAGGAAGTCCCTACAATGAGCAGTTCTTC. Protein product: CSVGERTGSPYNEQFF.